Listed here are 29 T cell receptor beta chains from one sample, sequenced in a study of cytomegalovirus exposure and HLA in healthy donors. Use of 60 Vbeta and 13 Jbeta primers characterized the PCR. Clones were sequenced by immunoSEQ multiplex PCR, and TCRdb holds only the in-frame ones, with some missing. The specimen's table records about 84,000 clones. The sample comprised PBMCs. These receptors all stem from a man aged 45 to 65 in good health and CMV-seronegative.

The gene calls are TRBV10-1 and TRBJ2-7; no reliable D call. The CDR3 is 13 amino acids. The germline V gene has CDR1 WNHNN and CDR2 SYGVQD (reference sequence). Trimming cost V 5 bases and J 0 bases, with 8 bases left between them. The CDR3 nucleotides read TGCGCCAGCAGTAGCATGTTCTCCTACGAGCAGTACTTC. This gives the protein CASSSMFSYEQYF.

J is TRBJ2-2 and V is TRBV7-9; TRBD2 matches 8 bases. Germline CDR1 reads SEHNR; CDR2 reads FQNEAQ (reference sequence). The CDR3 has 14 amino acids. Germline trimming cut 10 bases from V and 6 bases from J; bases unmatched to any gene: 10. The CDR3 is CATERTSWAGELFF. The CDR3 DNA sequence: TGTGCCACCGAGAGGACTAGCTGGGCCGGGGAGCTGTTTTTT.

The V and J genes are TRBV11-2 and TRBJ2-5; D possibly corresponds to TRBD2 (5 bases). V shed 4 bases and J shed 9 bases, with 9 bases lying between them. The V gene's germline CDR1 is SGHAT and CDR2 FQNNGV. The CDR3 contains 11 residues. In nucleotides, the CDR3 is TGTGCCAGCAGCTCTACAGCGGCCCAGTACTTC. Protein sequence: CASSSTAAQYF. Supplemented by reference TRBV11-2 and TRBJ2-5, the full variable domain reads EAGVAQSPRYKIIEKRQSVAFWCNPISGHATLYWYQQILGQGPKLLIQFQNNGVVDDSQLPKDRFSAERLKGVDSTLKIQPAKLEDSAVYLCASSSTAAQYFGPGTRLLVL.

This chain connects TRBV6-5 to TRBJ1-2, with TRBD1 matching over 7 bases. The CDR3 is 14 residues long. V was pared by 5 bases and J by 8 bases, with 11 bases of the junction left unmatched. Germline V gene data show CDR1 as MNHEY and CDR2 as SVGAGI. CDR3 amino acids: CASSIRTGKAGYTF. For the CDR3, the DNA is TGTGCCAGCAGTATCCGGACAGGAAAGGCGGGCTACACCTTC.

This chain joins TRBV18 and TRBJ2-5; D unclear. Deletions cut 3 bases from V and 0 bases from J, with 5 bases between. Germline V gene data show CDR1 as KGHSH and CDR2 as LQKENI. This CDR3 is 13 amino acids long. The CDR3 bases are TGTGCCAGCTCACCTCGGGACCAAGAGACCCAGTACTTC. It specifies CASSPRDQETQYF.

The chain couples TRBV4-1 to TRBJ1-1; D perhaps matches TRBD1 (5 bases). Between the trimmed V and J ends, which lost 0 bases and 4 bases, there was a span of 9 bases. This CDR3 contains 14 residues. Germline assignment: CDR1 MGHRA and CDR2 YSYEKL. CDR3 nucleotide sequence: TGCGCCAGCAGCCAAGAGGGGGGTGGCACTGAAGCTTTCTTT. As protein: CASSQEGGGTEAFF.

The J gene is TRBJ2-7, the V gene TRBV7-3; 10 nucleotides match TRBD1. CDR3 length equals 15 residues. Per the germline V gene, CDR1 is SGHTA and CDR2 is FQGTGA. Trimming removed 5 bases from V and 5 bases from J; junction bases left unmatched: 9. The CDR3 DNA reads as TGTGCCAGCAGCCGACAGGGGGCACTATACAACGAGCAGTACTTC. Amino acid sequence: CASSRQGALYNEQYF.

The chain has TRBV6-1 and TRBJ1-2; TRBD1 is a possible D gene (6 bases). This CDR3 region has 14 residues. Germline V lookup: CDR1 MNHNS, CDR2 SASEGT. The V and J ends lost 6 bases and 4 bases respectively, with 15 bases between them. DNA of the CDR3: TGTGCCAGCAGCGACTTACAGGGTAGCTATGGCTACACCTTC. Translating gives CASSDLQGSYGYTF.

The V and J genes are TRBV7-9 and TRBJ2-5, with unresolved D. Germline CDR1 is SEHNR and CDR2 is FQNEAQ (reference sequence). The V and J ends lost 4 bases and 2 bases respectively, with 8 bases between them. The CDR3 is 13 residues long. The DNA of the CDR3 is TGTGCCAGCAGCTCCGGGTCACAAGAGACCCAGTACTTC. This codes for CASSSGSQETQYF.

The rearrangement joins TRBV5-8 to TRBJ1-2; no firm D call. In germline, CDR1 is SGHTS, CDR2 YDEGEE. V lost 4 bases and J lost 4, with 20 bases in between. This CDR3 has 16 residues. CDR3: CASSPSVQAGTYGYTF. CDR3 DNA: TGTGCCAGCAGCCCGAGCGTTCAGGCGGGAACCTATGGCTACACCTTC. Full variable domain (missing parts from reference TRBV5-8 and TRBJ1-2): EAGVTQSPTHLIKTRGQQATLRCSPISGHTSVYWYQQALGLGLQFLLWYDEGEERNRGNFPPRFSGRQFPNYSSELNVNALELEDSALYLCASSPSVQAGTYGYTFGSGTRLTVV.

The V and J genes are TRBV19 and TRBJ2-3; D may be TRBD1 (5 bases). The V end was cut by 7 bases, the J end by 4 bases, with 18 bases between. The CDR3 totals 15 residues. The germline gives CDR1 LNHDA, CDR2 SQIVND (reference sequence). The DNA for the CDR3 is TGTGCCAGTAAGGGGTTGGAGACAGCAGCAGATACGCAGTATTTT. It yields the protein CASKGLETAADTQYF.

The chain carries TRBV18 and TRBJ1-4; 9 positions match TRBD1. The CDR3 sequence is 14 residues long. The germline CDR1 and CDR2 sequences are KGHSH and LQKENI. The V segment lost 3 bases and the J segment 7 bases; nucleotides outside the gene matches: 3. CDR3 amino acids: CASSPRTGAEKLFF. CDR3 in DNA: TGTGCCAGCTCACCCAGGACAGGGGCTGAAAAACTGTTTTTT.

A word on this clone: One junction end disagrees with the germline gene, perhaps due to a read error. The chain employs TRBV5-1 and TRBJ2-1; TRBD2 matches 7 bases. There are 16 residues in the CDR3. CDR1 is SGHRS, CDR2 YFSETQ, per germline. CDR3 DNA sequence: TGCGCCAGCAGCCCGGCCAAGCGGGGCTCCTACAATGGGCAGTTCTTC. It encodes CASSPAKRGSYNGQFF.

V usage is TRBV6-5 and J usage is TRBJ1-2; 9 bases line up with TRBD1. With V trimmed by 6 bases and J by 7 bases, 12 bases remained unmatched. The CDR3 spans 15 residues. From germline, CDR1 is MNHEY and CDR2 SVGAGI. The CDR3 protein is CASRAGRDRVFGYTF. DNA of the CDR3: TGTGCCAGCAGAGCCGGTCGGGACAGGGTATTTGGCTACACCTTC.

The CDR3 nucleotides read TGTGCCATCACCACAACGATGAACACTGAAGCTTTCTTT. This translates into CAITTTMNTEAFF. This rearrangement joins TRBV10-3 to TRBJ1-1; D remains ambiguous. Per germline, CDR1 ENHRY and CDR2 SYGVKD. CDR3 length: 13 amino acids. Trimming stripped 7 bases from V and 0 bases from J, with 9 bases between.

The chain employs TRBV5-1 and TRBJ1-1; 8 bases align to TRBD1. V lost 0 bases and J lost 6; bases outside the gene matches: 4. Per germline, CDR1 SGHRS and CDR2 YFSETQ. This CDR3 has 14 amino acids. CDR3 residues: CASSLGDRGSEAFF. The CDR3, as DNA: TGCGCCAGCAGCTTGGGCGACAGGGGCTCTGAAGCTTTCTTT.

The rearrangement links TRBV4-3 to TRBJ1-2; no firm D call. Germline values: CDR1 LGHNA, CDR2 YSLEER. The CDR3 totals 13 residues. Trimming took 1 base from V and 4 from J, leaving 7 bases between them. CDR3 amino acids: CASSQGARYGYTF. The CDR3 bases are TGCGCCAGCAGCCAAGGGGCTCGCTATGGCTACACCTTC.

The DNA for the CDR3 is TGTGCCAGCAGCTTAGTAGGACAGGGGGACACTGAAGCTTTCTTT. Translating it yields CASSLVGQGDTEAFF. This chain links TRBV7-6 with TRBJ1-1, with 10 bases lining up with TRBD1. V lost 1 base and J lost 3; bases outside the gene matches: 2. Germline loops: CDR1 SGHVS, CDR2 FNYEAQ. This CDR3 region has 15 residues. The entire variable domain, with the rest obtained from reference TRBV7-6 and TRBJ1-1, is as follows: GAGVSQSPRYKVTKRGQDVALRCDPISGHVSLYWYRQALGQGPEFLTYFNYEAQQDKSGLPNDRFSAERPEGSISTLTIQRTEQRDSAMYRCASSLVGQGDTEAFFGQGTRLTVV.

The rearrangement joins TRBV5-1 to TRBJ2-7; 7 nucleotides align to TRBD1. The CDR3 has 17 residues. V shed 4 bases, J shed 2 bases, and the junction held 15 bases outside the gene matches. CDR1 SGHRS and CDR2 YFSETQ come from the germline V gene. As DNA, the CDR3 is TGCGCCAGCAGCATCCCAACAACAGGGGCTACTACCTACGAGCAGTACTTC. Encoded protein: CASSIPTTGATTYEQYF.

J is TRBJ2-3 and V is TRBV6-6, with D possibly matching TRBD1 (5 bases). The CDR3 consists of 14 residues. Trimming took off 6 bases at V and 4 bases at J, with 14 bases between the two ends. From germline, CDR1 is MNHNY and CDR2 SVGAGI (reference sequence). CDR3 residues: CASSTRTPADTQYF. DNA for the CDR3: TGTGCCAGCAGCACCCGGACACCTGCAGATACGCAGTATTTT.

The V and J genes are TRBV27 and TRBJ2-6, with D possibly matching TRBD1 (6 bases). V gave up 2 bases and J gave up 2 bases, with 13 bases separating them. The germline gives CDR1 MNHEY, CDR2 SMNVEV (reference sequence). This CDR3 has 17 residues. CDR3 bases: TGTGCCAGCAGTTTAAGGGGGATGCTCACTGGGGCCAACGTCCTGACTTTC. As protein: CASSLRGMLTGANVLTF.

In nucleotides, the CDR3 is TGTGCCAGCAGTCAAACAGGGGGCCCCTACGAGCAGTACTTC. It codes for CASSQTGGPYEQYF. J is TRBJ2-7 and V is TRBV7-9; TRBD1 aligns across 9 bases. The trim removed 6 bases at V and 2 bases at J, leaving 5 bases unmatched. Germline V gene data show CDR1 as SEHNR and CDR2 as FQNEAQ (reference sequence). This CDR3 comprises 14 residues.

The chain employs TRBV10-1 and TRBJ1-6; 10 nucleotides line up with TRBD1. CDR3 length: 12 residues. The V gene end was trimmed by 10 bases and the J gene end by 9 bases; junction bases not matched to a gene: 3. Germline loops: CDR1 WNHNN, CDR2 SYGVQD (reference sequence). The CDR3 spells CATGTGVSPLHF. The CDR3 DNA sequence: TGCGCCACCGGGACAGGGGTTTCACCCCTCCACTTT.

This chain links TRBV5-4 with TRBJ2-6, with D uncertain. Germline CDR1 is SGHNT and CDR2 is YYREEE (reference sequence). The CDR3 has 17 residues. V dropped 0 bases and J dropped 0 bases, with 10 bases sitting between them. CDR3 loop: CASSLGVRSSGANVLTF. CDR3 sequence (DNA): TGTGCCAGCAGCTTGGGAGTCAGGTCCTCTGGGGCCAACGTCCTGACTTTC.

This chain connects TRBV28 to TRBJ1-4; tentative D call: TRBD1 (6 bases). CDR3 length: 15 residues. Germline V CDR1 and CDR2: MDHEN, SYDVKM. V was cut by 8 bases and J by 5 bases, with 18 bases left in between. The CDR3: CASQVGPGANEKLFF. CDR3 nucleotide sequence: TGTGCCAGCCAGGTCGGGCCAGGGGCGAATGAAAAACTGTTTTTT.

The chain's CDR3 is CASSLGRIGELFF. In DNA form, the CDR3 reads TGCGCCAGCAGCCTCGGGAGAATCGGGGAGCTGTTTTTT. V usage is TRBV4-1 and J usage is TRBJ2-2; D possibly corresponds to TRBD2 (6 bases). V was trimmed by 4 bases and J by 7 bases, leaving 10 bases between them. Germline V lookup: CDR1 MGHRA, CDR2 YSYEKL. This CDR3 comprises 13 residues.

This chain links TRBV27 with TRBJ2-1; 9 nucleotides match TRBD2. The CDR3 contains 17 residues. The germline V gene encodes CDR1 MNHEY and CDR2 SMNVEV (reference sequence). V was clipped by 5 bases and J by 8 bases; unmatched bases: 16. The CDR3 spells CASSTSTGTSRVDEQFF. The CDR3 region has the DNA TGTGCCAGCAGTACCTCGACCGGGACTAGCCGCGTCGATGAGCAGTTCTTC.

The CDR3 region has the DNA TGTGCCAGCAGCTTATACTCGGGACAGGGCTACTCATGGCAGTACTTC. Amino acid sequence: CASSLYSGQGYSWQYF. The chain uses TRBV7-8 and TRBJ2-7; 9 bases agree with TRBD1. V lost 2 bases, J lost 9 bases, and 14 bases stayed unmatched. CDR3 length: 16 residues. Germline values: CDR1 SGHVS, CDR2 FQNEAQ.

This rearrangement joins TRBV28 to TRBJ2-3; 8 bases match TRBD1. CDR1 is MDHEN, CDR2 SYDVKM, per germline. V was clipped by 2 bases and J by 1 base; unmatched bases: 8. CDR3 length equals 17 residues. DNA of the CDR3: TGTGCCAGCAGTTTAAGTTACAGGGGGTTACGCACAGATACGCAGTATTTT. Its translation is CASSLSYRGLRTDTQYF.